Below are 2 T cell receptor beta chains sequenced from a single sample in a study of blood T cell repertoires in COVID-19. The data were produced by immunoSEQ multiplex PCR, yet TCRdb's version contains in-frame clones alone and is incomplete. This sample has 350,000 or so clones, with around 87% found just once. Sequencing used peripheral blood. The source is a woman in her 30s with COVID-19, enrolled during active disease.

CDR3 sequence (DNA): TGTGCCAGCAGTCCTCGGCCAGGGCCCACCGGGGAGCTGTTTTTT. It is translated as CASSPRPGPTGELFF. The V gene is TRBV6-6, the J gene TRBJ2-2, with a possible D match to TRBD1 (5 bases). Germline CDR1 is MNHNY and CDR2 is SVGAGI (reference sequence). The CDR3 contains 15 residues. The V end was cut by 5 bases, the J end by 4 bases, with 14 bases between.

In its sample, this clone was seen once. The chain links TRBV7-6 to TRBJ2-7, with 8 bases aligning to TRBD1. Germline V gene sequence: CDR1 SGHVS, CDR2 FNYEAQ. The CDR3 covers 15 residues. With 1 base clipped from V and 5 bases from J, the junction kept 7 bases outside the gene matches. The CDR3 coding sequence is TGTGCCAGCAGCTTAGAAGGGACAGGCATACACGAGCAGTACTTC. The encoded protein is CASSLEGTGIHEQYF. The variable domain in full, completed from reference TRBV7-6 and TRBJ2-7, reads GAGVSQSPRYKVTKRGQDVALRCDPISGHVSLYWYRQALGQGPEFLTYFNYEAQQDKSGLPNDRFSAERPEGSISTLTIQRTEQRDSAMYRCASSLEGTGIHEQYFGPGTRLTVT.